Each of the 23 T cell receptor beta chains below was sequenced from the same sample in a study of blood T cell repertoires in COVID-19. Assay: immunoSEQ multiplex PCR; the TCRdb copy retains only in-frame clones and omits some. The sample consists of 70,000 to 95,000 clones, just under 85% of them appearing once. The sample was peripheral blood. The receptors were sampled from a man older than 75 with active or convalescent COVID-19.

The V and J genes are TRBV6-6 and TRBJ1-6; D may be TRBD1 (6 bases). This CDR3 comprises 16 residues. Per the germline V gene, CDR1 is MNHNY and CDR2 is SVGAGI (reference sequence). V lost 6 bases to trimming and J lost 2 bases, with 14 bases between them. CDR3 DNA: TGTGCCAGCAGCCCGCCAGGGGAACCCTATAATTCACCCCTCCACTTT. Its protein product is CASSPPGEPYNSPLHF.

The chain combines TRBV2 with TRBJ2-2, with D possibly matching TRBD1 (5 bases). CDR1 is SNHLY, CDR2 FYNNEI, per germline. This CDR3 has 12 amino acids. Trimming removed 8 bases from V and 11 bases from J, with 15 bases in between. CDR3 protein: CASGAHRSELFF. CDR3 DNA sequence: TGTGCCAGCGGGGCCCACCGGAGTGAGCTGTTTTTT.

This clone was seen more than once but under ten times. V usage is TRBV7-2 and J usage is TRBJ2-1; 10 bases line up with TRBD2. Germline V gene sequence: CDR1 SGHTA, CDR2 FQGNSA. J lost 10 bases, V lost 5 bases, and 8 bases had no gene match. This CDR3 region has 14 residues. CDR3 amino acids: CASSTKREGAEQFF. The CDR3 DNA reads TGTGCCAGCAGCACCAAGCGGGAGGGGGCCGAGCAGTTCTTC.

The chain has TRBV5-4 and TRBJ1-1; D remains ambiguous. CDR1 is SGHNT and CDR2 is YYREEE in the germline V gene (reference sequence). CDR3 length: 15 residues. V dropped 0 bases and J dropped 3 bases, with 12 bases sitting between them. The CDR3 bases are TGTGCCAGCAGCTTGGGGTTGAGGGCGGACACTGAAGCTTTCTTT. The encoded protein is CASSLGLRADTEAFF.

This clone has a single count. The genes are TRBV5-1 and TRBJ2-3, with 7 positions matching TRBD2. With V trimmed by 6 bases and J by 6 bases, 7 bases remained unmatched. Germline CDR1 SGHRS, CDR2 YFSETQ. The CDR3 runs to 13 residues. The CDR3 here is CASTGGSMDTQYF. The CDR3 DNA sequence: TGCGCCAGCACGGGCGGGAGTATGGATACGCAGTATTTT.

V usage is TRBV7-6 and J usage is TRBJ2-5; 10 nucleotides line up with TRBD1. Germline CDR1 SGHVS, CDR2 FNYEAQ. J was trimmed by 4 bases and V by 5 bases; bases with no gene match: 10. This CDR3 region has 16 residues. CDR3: CASSLSGTGDSETQYF. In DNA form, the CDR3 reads TGTGCCAGCAGCCTATCCGGGACAGGGGATTCAGAGACCCAGTACTTC.

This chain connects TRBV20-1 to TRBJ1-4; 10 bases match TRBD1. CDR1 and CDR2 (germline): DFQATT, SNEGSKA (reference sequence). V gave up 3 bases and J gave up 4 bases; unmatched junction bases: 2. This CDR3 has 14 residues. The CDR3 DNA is TGCAGTGCTAGTGGGACAGGGGATAATGAAAAACTGTTTTTT. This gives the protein CSASGTGDNEKLFF.

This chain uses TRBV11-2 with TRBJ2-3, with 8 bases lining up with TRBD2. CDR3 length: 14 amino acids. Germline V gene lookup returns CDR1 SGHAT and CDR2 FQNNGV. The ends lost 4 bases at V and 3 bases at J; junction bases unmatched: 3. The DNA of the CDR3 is TGTGCCAGCAGCTACGGACTAGCAACAGATACGCAGTATTTT. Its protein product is CASSYGLATDTQYF.

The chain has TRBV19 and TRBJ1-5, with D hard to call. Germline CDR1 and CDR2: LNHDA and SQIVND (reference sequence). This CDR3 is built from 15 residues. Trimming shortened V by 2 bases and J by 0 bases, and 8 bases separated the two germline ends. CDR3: CASSITKDSNQPQHF. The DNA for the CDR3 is TGTGCCAGTAGTATAACAAAAGATAGCAATCAGCCCCAGCATTTT.

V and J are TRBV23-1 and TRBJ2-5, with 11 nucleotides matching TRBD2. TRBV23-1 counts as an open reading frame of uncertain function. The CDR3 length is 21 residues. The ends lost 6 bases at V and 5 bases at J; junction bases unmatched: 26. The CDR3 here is CASRDRGEEGTSGPKPETQYF. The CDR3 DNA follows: TGCGCCAGCAGGGACAGGGGCGAGGAGGGGACTAGCGGACCCAAACCGGAGACCCAGTACTTC.

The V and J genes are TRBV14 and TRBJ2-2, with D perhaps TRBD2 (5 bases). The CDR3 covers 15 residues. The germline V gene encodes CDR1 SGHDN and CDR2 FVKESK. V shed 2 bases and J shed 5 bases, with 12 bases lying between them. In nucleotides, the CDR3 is TGTGCCAGCAGCCAACGGGATGTAAGGACCGGGGAGCTGTTTTTT. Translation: CASSQRDVRTGELFF.

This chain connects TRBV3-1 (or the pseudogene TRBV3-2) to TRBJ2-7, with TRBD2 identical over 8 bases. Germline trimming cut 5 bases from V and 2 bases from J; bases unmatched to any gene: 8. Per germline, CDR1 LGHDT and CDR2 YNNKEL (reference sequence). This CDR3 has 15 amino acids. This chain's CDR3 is CASSAGTSLPYEQYV. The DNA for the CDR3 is TGTGCCAGCAGCGCCGGGACTAGTCTCCCCTACGAGCAGTACGTC.

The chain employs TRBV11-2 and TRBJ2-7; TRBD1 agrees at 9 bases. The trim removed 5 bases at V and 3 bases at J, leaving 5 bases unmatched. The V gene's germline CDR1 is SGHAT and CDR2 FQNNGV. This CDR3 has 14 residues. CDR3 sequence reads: CASSISTGGYEQYV. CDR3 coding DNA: TGTGCCAGCAGCATCTCGACAGGGGGCTACGAGCAGTACGTC.

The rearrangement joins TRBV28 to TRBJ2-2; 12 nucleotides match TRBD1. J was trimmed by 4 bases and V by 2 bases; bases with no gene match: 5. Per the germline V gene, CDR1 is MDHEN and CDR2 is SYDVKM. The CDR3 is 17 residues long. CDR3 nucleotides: TGTGCCAGCAGTTTAGGGGGACAGGGGGCCGGCACCGGGGAGCTGTTTTTT. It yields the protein CASSLGGQGAGTGELFF. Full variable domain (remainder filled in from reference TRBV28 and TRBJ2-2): DVKVTQSSRYLVKRTGEKVFLECVQDMDHENMFWYRQDPGLGLRLIYFSYDVKMKEKGDIPEGYSVSREKKERFSLILESASTNQTSMYLCASSLGGQGAGTGELFFGEGSRLTVL.

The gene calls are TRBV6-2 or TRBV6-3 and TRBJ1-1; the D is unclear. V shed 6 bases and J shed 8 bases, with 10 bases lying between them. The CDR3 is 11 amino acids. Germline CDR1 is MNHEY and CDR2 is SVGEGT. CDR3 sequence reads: CASSLQSEAFF. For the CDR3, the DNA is TGTGCCAGCAGCCTCCAGTCCGAAGCTTTCTTT.

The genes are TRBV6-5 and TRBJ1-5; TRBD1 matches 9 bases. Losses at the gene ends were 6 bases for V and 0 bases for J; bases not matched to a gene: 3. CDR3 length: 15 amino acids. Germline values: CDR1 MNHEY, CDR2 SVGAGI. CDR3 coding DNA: TGTGCCAGCAGGAGGACAGGGGATAGCAATCAGCCCCAGCATTTT. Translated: CASRRTGDSNQPQHF.

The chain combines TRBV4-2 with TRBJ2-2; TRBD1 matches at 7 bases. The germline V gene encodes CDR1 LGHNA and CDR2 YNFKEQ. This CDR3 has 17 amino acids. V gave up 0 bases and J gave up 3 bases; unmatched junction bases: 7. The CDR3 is CASSQDTAGGHTGELFF. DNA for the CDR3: TGTGCCAGCAGCCAAGATACCGCAGGGGGTCACACCGGGGAGCTGTTTTTT.

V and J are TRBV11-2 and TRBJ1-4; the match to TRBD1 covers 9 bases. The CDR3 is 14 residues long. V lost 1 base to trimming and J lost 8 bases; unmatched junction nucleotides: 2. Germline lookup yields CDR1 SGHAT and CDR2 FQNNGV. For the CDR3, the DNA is TGTGCCAGCAGCTTAGGGACAGGGGTCGAAAAACTGTTTTTT. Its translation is CASSLGTGVEKLFF.

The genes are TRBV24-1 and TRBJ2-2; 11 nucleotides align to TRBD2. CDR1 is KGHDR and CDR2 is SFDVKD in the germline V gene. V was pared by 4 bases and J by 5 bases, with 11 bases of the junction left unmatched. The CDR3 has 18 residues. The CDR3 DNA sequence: TGTGCCACCAGTGACCAACTAGCGGGAGTGTATTCGACCGGGGAGCTGTTTTTT. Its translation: CATSDQLAGVYSTGELFF.

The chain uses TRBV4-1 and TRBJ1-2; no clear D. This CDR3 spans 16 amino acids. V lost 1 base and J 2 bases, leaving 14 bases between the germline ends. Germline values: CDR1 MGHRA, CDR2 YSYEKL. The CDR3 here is CASSQGPRPPNYGYTF. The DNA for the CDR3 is TGCGCCAGCAGCCAAGGCCCCAGGCCTCCAAACTATGGCTACACCTTC.

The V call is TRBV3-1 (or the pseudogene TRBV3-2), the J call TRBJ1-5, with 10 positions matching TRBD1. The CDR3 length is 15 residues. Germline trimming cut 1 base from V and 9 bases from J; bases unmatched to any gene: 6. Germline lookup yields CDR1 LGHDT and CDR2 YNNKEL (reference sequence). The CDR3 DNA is TGTGCCAGCAGCCAAGGTGGGACAGGGGATCGGCCCCAGCATTTT. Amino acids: CASSQGGTGDRPQHF.

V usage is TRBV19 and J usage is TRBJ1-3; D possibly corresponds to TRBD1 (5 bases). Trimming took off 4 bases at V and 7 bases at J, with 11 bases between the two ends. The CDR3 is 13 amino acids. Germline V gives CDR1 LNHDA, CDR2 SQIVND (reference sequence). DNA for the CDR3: TGTGCCAGTAGTAGGTCCCCAGGGAACACCATATATTTT. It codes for CASSRSPGNTIYF.

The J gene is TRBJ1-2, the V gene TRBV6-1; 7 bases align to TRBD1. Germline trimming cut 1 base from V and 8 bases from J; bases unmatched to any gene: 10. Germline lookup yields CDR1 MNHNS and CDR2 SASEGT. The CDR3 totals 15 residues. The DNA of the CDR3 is TGTGCCAGCAGTGAAGGTGCAGGGGGGATAGGAGGCTACACCTTC. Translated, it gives CASSEGAGGIGGYTF.